The 20 T cell receptor beta chains below come from one sample, sequenced in a study of post-analysis software for immune sequencing data. Findings and caveats of the study: Five TRBV segments, including TRBV5-6, TRBV5-1 and TRBV20-1, were more frequent in patients than controls.

TCR beta cDNA libraries had unique molecular identifiers. Each CDR3 protein gets one entry after TCRdb re-called the PCR reads with MiXCR. The sample holds roughly 540,000 distinct CDR3 sequences, under 40% seen once. These receptors' targets are unknown. The specimen sequenced was blood. Source of these receptors: a girl younger than 18 with multiple sclerosis.

V and J are TRBV27 and TRBJ2-5; D not resolved. The CDR3 runs to 14 residues. V gave up 1 base and J gave up 1 base, with 7 bases separating them. From germline, CDR1 is MNHEY and CDR2 SMNVEV (reference sequence). The CDR3 loop is CASSLFGLQETQYF. CDR3 sequence (DNA): TGTGCCAGCAGTTTATTCGGTCTCCAAGAGACCCAGTACTTC.

This clonotype was counted a few times. J is TRBJ1-2 and V is TRBV7-9; weak D call: TRBD1 (6 bases). CDR3 length: 15 amino acids. V was cut by 5 bases and J by 1 base, with 14 bases left in between. The germline V gene encodes CDR1 SEHNR and CDR2 FQNEAQ (reference sequence). CDR3 nucleotides: TGTGCCAGCAGCCCCTCGGGGGCAGTTAACTATGGCTACACCTTC. This encodes CASSPSGAVNYGYTF. Together with reference TRBV7-9 and TRBJ1-2, the CDR3 gives the full variable domain: DTGVSQNPRHKITKRGQNVTFRCDPISEHNRLYWYRQTLGQGPEFLTYFQNEAQLEKSRLLSDRFSAERPKGSFSTLEIQRTEQGDSAMYLCASSPSGAVNYGYTFGSGTRLTVV.

This clonotype has just a few counts. CDR3 protein: CATSEGSEETQYF. The CDR3, as DNA: TGTGCCACCAGTGAAGGGTCGGAAGAGACCCAGTACTTC. The V call is TRBV24-1, the J call TRBJ2-5; D unresolved. This CDR3 is built from 13 residues. V was shortened by 4 bases and J by 3 bases, with 8 bases between the two germline ends. Germline CDR1 KGHDR, CDR2 SFDVKD.

In this sample, this clonotype turned up a few times. The gene calls are TRBV4-1 and TRBJ1-2, with 8 positions matching TRBD1. In germline, CDR1 is MGHRA, CDR2 YSYEKL. V shed 0 bases and J 8 bases; nucleotides not matched to a gene: 8. CDR3 length: 15 amino acids. CDR3 residues: CASSQETGVAGGYTF. CDR3 DNA: TGCGCCAGCAGCCAAGAGACAGGGGTAGCGGGCGGCTACACCTTC.

The chain employs TRBV9 and TRBJ2-5; D call uncertain. The CDR3 runs to 14 residues. The germline V gene has CDR1 SGDLS and CDR2 YYNGEE. V dropped 4 bases and J dropped 2 bases, with 12 bases sitting between them. Here the CDR3 reads CASSIPDGQETQYF. CDR3 DNA: TGTGCCAGCAGCATACCGGACGGACAAGAGACCCAGTACTTC.

The chain carries TRBV6-5 and TRBJ2-6; D gene ambiguous. Germline CDR1 MNHEY, CDR2 SVGAGI. This CDR3 contains 13 residues. Trimming pared 8 bases from V and 0 bases from J, leaving 5 bases between. The CDR3 here is CASFASGANVLTF. CDR3 DNA sequence: TGTGCCAGCTTCGCCTCTGGGGCCAACGTCCTGACTTTC.

This chain joins TRBV7-9 and TRBJ1-1; weak D call: TRBD1 (5 bases). This CDR3 has 11 residues. Germline V gives CDR1 SEHNR, CDR2 FQNEAQ (reference sequence). V was pared by 7 bases and J by 10 bases, with 13 bases between. The CDR3 loop reads CASTLEGLAFF. DNA for the CDR3: TGTGCCAGCACGCTCGAGGGGCTAGCTTTCTTT.

This clonotype was picked up one time. J is TRBJ2-3 and V is TRBV13; D is ambiguous. V was clipped by 5 bases and J by 0 bases, with 15 bases between them. The CDR3 length is 16 residues. Germline loops: CDR1 PRHDT, CDR2 FYEKMQ (reference sequence). DNA for the CDR3: TGTGCCAGCAGCAGACCTAACCAGCTAAGCACAGATACGCAGTATTTT. This gives the protein CASSRPNQLSTDTQYF.

The sample holds a few counts of this clonotype. The genes are TRBV20-1 and TRBJ2-5; 7 nucleotides agree with TRBD2. Germline CDR1 is DFQATT and CDR2 is SNEGSKA (reference sequence). The CDR3 covers 12 residues. J lost 4 bases, V lost 3 bases, and 2 bases had no gene match. The CDR3 DNA sequence: TGCAGTGCTAGGTCGGGGGGAGAGACCCAGTACTTC. It is translated as CSARSGGETQYF.

V and J are TRBV2 and TRBJ2-4; TRBD2 might be the D (5 bases). Trimming cost V 5 bases and J 8 bases, with 7 bases left between them. Germline lookup yields CDR1 SNHLY and CDR2 FYNNEI. This CDR3 is built from 11 residues. In DNA form, the CDR3 reads TGTGCCAGCAGTCCGCGGGACATTCAGTACTTC. This codes for CASSPRDIQYF.

This chain uses TRBV28 with TRBJ1-2; no definite D call. Deletions cut 7 bases from V and 13 bases from J, with 16 bases between. The CDR3 covers 11 residues. Looked up from germline, CDR1 is MDHEN and CDR2 is SYDVKM. CDR3 bases: TGTGCCAGCACCCGAAAGAATGGGGTCACCTTC. This sequence encodes CASTRKNGVTF.

This clonotype was seen a handful of times. CDR3 nucleotide sequence: TGTGCCACCAGCCTGGAACAGACGGAGGAGCAGTACTTC. Translation gives CATSLEQTEEQYF. This sequence joins TRBV24-1 and TRBJ2-7; D not resolved. The V gene's germline CDR1 is KGHDR and CDR2 SFDVKD. There are 13 residues in the CDR3. V lost 7 bases, J lost 7 bases, and 16 bases lay in between.

This clonotype came up a few times. The chain links TRBV6-1 to TRBJ2-5; no reliable D call. Between the trimmed V and J ends, which lost 1 base and 3 bases, there was a span of 6 bases. The CDR3 spans 13 residues. CDR1 is MNHNS and CDR2 is SASEGT in the germline V gene. CDR3 residues: CASSEVHKETQYF. The DNA for the CDR3 is TGTGCCAGCAGTGAAGTACACAAAGAGACCCAGTACTTC.

V usage is TRBV21-1 and J usage is TRBJ2-3; the table's D call TRBD1 went unverified against the DNA. TRBV21-1 has pseudogene status. The length of the CDR3 is 17 residues. The CDR3 DNA follows: TGTGCCAGCAGCAAAGAGGCAGGGAAGATAAGCACAGATACGCAGTATTTT. Translated, it gives CASSKEAGKISTDTQYF.

This clonotype was detected a few times. The chain recombines TRBV5-1 with TRBJ2-3, with D possibly matching TRBD1 (5 bases). Per germline, CDR1 SGHRS and CDR2 YFSETQ. This CDR3 contains 14 residues. V shed 0 bases and J shed 5 bases, with 10 bases lying between them. This CDR3 reads CASSLEGWKDTQYF. The CDR3 bases are TGCGCCAGCAGCTTGGAGGGGTGGAAAGATACGCAGTATTTT.

This clonotype was recorded only once. The V gene is TRBV7-9, the J gene TRBJ2-1; 7 bases match TRBD1. This CDR3 comprises 18 residues. V gave up 5 bases and J gave up 2 bases; unmatched junction bases: 15. Germline V CDR1 and CDR2: SEHNR, FQNEAQ (reference sequence). DNA for the CDR3: TGTGCCAGCAGCCAAGACCCGCGGACAGGTCTCACCTACAATGAGCAGTTCTTC. It yields the protein CASSQDPRTGLTYNEQFF. The whole variable domain, filled in from reference TRBV7-9 and TRBJ2-1, reads DTGVSQNPRHKITKRGQNVTFRCDPISEHNRLYWYRQTLGQGPEFLTYFQNEAQLEKSRLLSDRFSAERPKGSFSTLEIQRTEQGDSAMYLCASSQDPRTGLTYNEQFFGPGTRLTVL.

This clonotype was seen a few times. This chain uses TRBV3-1 with TRBJ1-1; no reliable D call. The CDR3 loop spans 13 amino acids. With 1 base removed from V and 4 bases from J, the gap between germline ends came to 7 bases. Germline CDR1 LGHDT, CDR2 YNNKEL (reference sequence). The chain's CDR3 is CASSQGRGTEAFF. The CDR3 nucleotides read TGTGCCAGCAGCCAAGGGAGAGGCACTGAAGCTTTCTTT.

V usage is TRBV4-1 and J usage is TRBJ1-2; the D gene is possibly TRBD1 (6 bases). Germline V gene sequence: CDR1 MGHRA, CDR2 YSYEKL. Trimming took off 1 base at V and 6 bases at J, with 15 bases between the two ends. The CDR3 loop spans 15 amino acids. Here the CDR3 reads CASSQGVGRGDGYTF. DNA for the CDR3: TGCGCCAGCAGCCAAGGGGTGGGCAGGGGAGATGGCTACACCTTC.

This clonotype was seen only a few times. The chain is built from TRBV10-3 and TRBJ1-4, with TRBD1 as a possible D gene (6 bases). CDR1 is ENHRY and CDR2 is SYGVKD in the germline V gene. The ends were cut back, 4 bases at V and 0 bases at J, with 12 bases in the middle. The length of the CDR3 is 16 residues. CDR3 region: CAISGGTTSTNEKLFF. Written as DNA, the CDR3 is TGTGCCATCAGTGGAGGGACAACATCAACTAATGAAAAACTGTTTTTT.

Here the CDR3 DNA reads TGTGCCACCAGCAGATTACCAGACCGGCCAACTAATGAAAAACTGTTTTTT. Translating it yields CATSRLPDRPTNEKLFF. The V call is TRBV15, the J call TRBJ1-4; D unclear. There are 17 residues in the CDR3. V was pared by 2 bases and J by 0 bases, with 13 bases between. Per the germline V gene, CDR1 is LNHNV and CDR2 is YYDKDF (reference sequence).